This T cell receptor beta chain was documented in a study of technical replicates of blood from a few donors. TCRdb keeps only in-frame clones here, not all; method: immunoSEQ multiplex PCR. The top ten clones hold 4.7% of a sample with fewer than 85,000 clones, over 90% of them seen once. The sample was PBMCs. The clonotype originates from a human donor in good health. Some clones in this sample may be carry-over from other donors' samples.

CDR3: CASSQATFVSSYNEQFF. CDR3 bases: TGTGCCAGCAGCCAGGCCACCTTTGTAAGCTCCTACAATGAGCAGTTCTTC. This chain joins TRBV4-2 and TRBJ2-1; D is undetermined. V dropped 3 bases and J dropped 0 bases, with 15 bases sitting between them. CDR1 and CDR2 from the germline V gene are LGHNA and YNFKEQ. CDR3 length equals 17 residues.